Shown below are 20 T cell receptor beta chains from a single sample sequenced in a study of blood T cell repertoires in COVID-19. Clones were read by immunoSEQ multiplex PCR, and TCRdb kept only the in-frame ones, dropping some. This sample has some 400,000 clones, with about 87% found just once. The sequenced sample was PBMCs or T cells enriched from blood (not recorded which). The source of these receptors is a man younger than 40 who had recovered from COVID-19.

The rearrangement uses TRBV6-5 and TRBJ2-7; 9 bases fit TRBD2. This CDR3 is 13 amino acids long. Per germline, CDR1 MNHEY and CDR2 SVGAGI. V lost 7 bases and J lost 0; bases outside the gene matches: 1. The CDR3 loop is CASTSGDSYEQYF. The CDR3 DNA sequence: TGTGCCAGCACTAGCGGGGACTCCTACGAGCAGTACTTC.

The genes are TRBV4-1 and TRBJ1-2; D is ambiguous. Germline V gene data show CDR1 as MGHRA and CDR2 as YSYEKL. V was shortened by 1 base and J by 0 bases, with 9 bases between the two germline ends. This CDR3 contains 15 residues. The CDR3 loop reads CASSQGRGANYGYTF. Here the CDR3 DNA reads TGCGCCAGCAGCCAAGGTCGGGGAGCTAACTATGGCTACACCTTC.

The V gene is TRBV3-1 (or the pseudogene TRBV3-2), the J gene TRBJ2-2, with D maybe TRBD2 (5 bases). V was shortened by 0 bases and J by 5 bases, with 19 bases between the two germline ends. Germline values: CDR1 LGHDT, CDR2 YNNKEL (reference sequence). The CDR3 has 18 residues. CDR3 DNA sequence: TGTGCCAGCAGCCAAGATCATGAGGGTCCGGTTCAAACCGGGGAGCTGTTTTTT. It specifies CASSQDHEGPVQTGELFF.

The rearrangement joins TRBV11-2 to TRBJ1-2; 9 nucleotides align to TRBD1. Germline trimming cut 5 bases from V and 4 bases from J; bases unmatched to any gene: 5. The length of the CDR3 is 14 residues. CDR1 and CDR2 from the germline V gene are SGHAT and FQNNGV. In DNA, the CDR3 is TGTGCCAGCAGCCCCGGGACAGGGCCCTATGGCTACACCTTC. This encodes CASSPGTGPYGYTF.

The genes are TRBV4-1 and TRBJ1-5; no firm D call. Trimming stripped 3 bases from V and 3 bases from J, with 9 bases between. This CDR3 region has 14 residues. The V gene's germline CDR1 is MGHRA and CDR2 YSYEKL. The CDR3, as DNA: TGCGCCAGCAGCCAGCCGGGGTTCAATCAGCCCCAGCATTTT. Encoded protein: CASSQPGFNQPQHF.

The chain carries TRBV25-1 and TRBJ1-3; D remains ambiguous. This CDR3 is built from 13 residues. Germline V CDR1 and CDR2: MGHDK, SYGVNS. Trimming removed 3 bases from V and 3 bases from J, with 6 bases in between. The CDR3 nucleotides read TGTGCCAGCAGTGATCCAGGTGGAAACACCATATATTTT. Its translation is CASSDPGGNTIYF.

This clone was detected only once. V and J are TRBV5-6 and TRBJ2-5; tentatively, D is TRBD1 (5 bases). CDR3 size: 14 residues. Trimming removed 0 bases at V and 5 bases at J, with 11 bases between. Germline V gives CDR1 SGHDT, CDR2 YYEEEE. This CDR3 is CASSLGRVHETQYF. The CDR3, as DNA: TGTGCCAGCAGCTTGGGCAGGGTTCACGAGACCCAGTACTTC. The complete variable domain, with remaining parts taken from reference TRBV5-6 and TRBJ2-5, reads DAGVTQSPTHLIKTRGQQVTLRCSPKSGHDTVSWYQQALGQGPQFIFQYYEEEERQRGNFPDRFSGHQFPNYSSELNVNALLLGDSALYLCASSLGRVHETQYFGPGTRLLVL.

V and J are TRBV3-1 (or the pseudogene TRBV3-2) and TRBJ1-5; D is unclear. This CDR3 has 13 residues. V lost 1 base and J lost 5, with 6 bases in between. Germline V gives CDR1 LGHDT, CDR2 YNNKEL (reference sequence). The CDR3 sequence is CASSQGGDQPQHF. DNA for the CDR3: TGTGCCAGCAGCCAAGGAGGCGATCAGCCCCAGCATTTT.

This clone was found many times. V gene TRBV5-1 combines with J gene TRBJ1-3; possibly TRBD1 for D (6 bases). CDR1 and CDR2 from the germline V gene are SGHRS and YFSETQ. V gave up 8 bases and J gave up 7 bases, with 22 bases separating them. The CDR3 loop spans 15 amino acids. DNA of the CDR3: TGCGCCAGTAGGACAGACCTCGGGGTACTTAACACCATATATTTT. Protein: CASRTDLGVLNTIYF.

This clone has only a few counts. This rearrangement joins TRBV3-1 (or the pseudogene TRBV3-2) to TRBJ1-6, with 7 bases that match TRBD1. Unmatched junction bases numbered 6, after V lost 5 bases and J lost 8 bases. Germline loops: CDR1 LGHDT, CDR2 YNNKEL (reference sequence). The CDR3 has 14 residues. Written as DNA, the CDR3 is TGTGCCAGCAGCTCTTGGGACAGATATTCACCCCTCCACTTT. Translation gives CASSSWDRYSPLHF.

The chain links TRBV30 to TRBJ1-3; D gene unclear. The V gene's germline CDR1 is GTSNPN and CDR2 SVGIG (reference sequence). V was trimmed by 3 bases and J by 0 bases, leaving 12 bases between them. The CDR3 runs to 15 residues. As DNA, the CDR3 is TGTGCCTGGAGCTGGCAGTCACACTCTGGAAACACCATATATTTT. Translating gives CAWSWQSHSGNTIYF.

The V gene is TRBV11-2, the J gene TRBJ2-3, with TRBD2 matching over 8 bases. This CDR3 comprises 16 residues. Per germline, CDR1 SGHAT and CDR2 FQNNGV. The junction had 5 bases not matched to a gene; V was cut back by 1 base and J by 2 bases. The CDR3, as DNA: TGTGCCAGCAGCTTAGCAGCGGGGGTGCTCACAGATACGCAGTATTTT. Translated, it gives CASSLAAGVLTDTQYF.

The J gene is TRBJ1-3, the V gene TRBV19, with a weak D call TRBD1 (5 bases). V gave up 7 bases and J gave up 0 bases, with 13 bases separating them. CDR3 length: 15 amino acids. Germline-derived CDR1 and CDR2 are LNHDA and SQIVND (reference sequence). CDR3 region: CASTLGGTSGNTIYF. The CDR3 coding sequence is TGTGCCAGTACCCTGGGAGGGACCTCTGGAAACACCATATATTTT.

The rearrangement links TRBV9 to TRBJ1-6, with D maybe TRBD1 (6 bases). CDR3 length equals 14 residues. Trimming took 4 bases from V and 5 from J, leaving 10 bases between them. Germline lookup yields CDR1 SGDLS and CDR2 YYNGEE. The CDR3 nucleotides are TGTGCCAGCAGCCCGTGGACAGATAATTCACCCCTCCACTTT. It codes for CASSPWTDNSPLHF.

The chain carries TRBV7-9 and TRBJ2-7; a weak D match, TRBD1 (7 bases). Germline CDR1 SEHNR, CDR2 FQNEAQ (reference sequence). This CDR3 spans 17 amino acids. Deletions cut 5 bases from V and 8 bases from J, with 28 bases between. CDR3 nucleotides: TGTGCCAGCAGCCCAAGGGGGCGGGGACAGACCCCTTTCCAGCAGTACTTC. Protein: CASSPRGRGQTPFQQYF.

The J gene is TRBJ1-5, the V gene TRBV6-1; D gene uncertain. This CDR3 has 13 residues. CDR1 is MNHNS, CDR2 SASEGT, per germline. Trimming stripped 3 bases from V and 4 bases from J, with 7 bases between. CDR3 nucleotides: TGTGCCAGCAGTGATGTCGGGAATCAGCCCCAGCATTTT. This gives the protein CASSDVGNQPQHF.

The chain joins TRBV30 to TRBJ1-1; TRBD1 might be the D (6 bases). Germline V gene sequence: CDR1 GTSNPN, CDR2 SVGIG (reference sequence). The CDR3 is 14 residues long. Trimming stripped 5 bases from V and 5 bases from J, with 18 bases between. Written as DNA, the CDR3 is TGTGCCTGGGGGATATTACAGGGAATTACTGAAGCTTTCTTT. Residues: CAWGILQGITEAFF.

The CDR3 spells CASSPWENYGYTF. The CDR3 DNA reads as TGTGCCAGCAGCCCCTGGGAGAACTATGGCTACACCTTC. The V call is TRBV7-2, the J call TRBJ1-2; D gene unclear. The CDR3 length is 13 residues. CDR1 and CDR2 from the germline V gene are SGHTA and FQGNSA. The germline V and J ends were trimmed by 5 bases and 2 bases, with 9 bases remaining between them.

This clone was observed once. The J gene is TRBJ2-5, the V gene TRBV27, with a possible D match to TRBD1 (5 bases). Per the germline V gene, CDR1 is MNHEY and CDR2 is SMNVEV (reference sequence). Trimming left V 6 bases short and J 7 bases short, with 9 bases between. There are 11 residues in the CDR3. CDR3 sequence: CASSQGVTQYF. Here the CDR3 DNA reads TGTGCCAGCAGCCAAGGGGTGACCCAGTACTTC.

The CDR3, as DNA: TGTGCCAGCAGCTTAGAGGCTAGCGGGTTATTTGGTGGGGCCAACGTCCTGACTTTC. This translates into CASSLEASGLFGGANVLTF. This chain uses TRBV7-2 with TRBJ2-6; 8 nucleotides align to TRBD2. CDR3 length: 19 amino acids. Trimming cost V 1 base and J 3 bases; bases outside gene matches: 11. CDR1 is SGHTA and CDR2 is FQGNSA in the germline V gene.